One sample yielded the 19 T cell receptor beta chains listed below, sequenced in a study of blood T cell repertoires in COVID-19. Produced via immunoSEQ multiplex PCR; TCRdb's table is partial and in-frame only. The sample lists 30,000 to 40,000 clones, about 85% occurring once. The sample consisted of peripheral blood. Every receptor here comes from a human donor in a cohort sampled during active COVID-19.

The chain uses TRBV7-2 and TRBJ1-6; D perhaps matches TRBD1 (5 bases). V lost 2 bases and J 5 bases, leaving 7 bases between the germline ends. Germline assignment: CDR1 SGHTA and CDR2 FQGNSA. This CDR3 region has 14 residues. In DNA form, the CDR3 reads TGTGCCAGCAGCTTATCGGGGGATAATTCACCCCTCCACTTT. As protein: CASSLSGDNSPLHF.

In its sample, this clone was seen once. V usage is TRBV7-8 and J usage is TRBJ1-5; perhaps TRBD1 as D (5 bases). Trimming removed 1 base from V and 2 bases from J, with 9 bases in between. CDR1 is SGHVS and CDR2 is FQNEAQ in the germline V gene. The CDR3 length is 15 residues. The chain's CDR3 is CASSLEPRGNQPQHF. The CDR3 nucleotides are TGTGCCAGCAGCTTAGAACCCAGGGGCAATCAGCCCCAGCATTTT.

The chain couples TRBV5-4 to TRBJ2-1, with TRBD1 as a possible D gene (5 bases). V shed 2 bases and J shed 3 bases, with 9 bases lying between them. This CDR3 contains 14 residues. Germline V gene sequence: CDR1 SGHNT, CDR2 YYREEE (reference sequence). The CDR3 DNA sequence: TGTGCCAGCAGCTTTAACAGGATCTACAATGAGCAGTTCTTC. It is translated as CASSFNRIYNEQFF.

The chain combines TRBV21-1 with TRBJ1-6; the listed D gene, TRBD1, was not tested against the DNA. TRBV21-1 corresponds to a pseudogene. The CDR3 loop spans 14 amino acids. The CDR3 sequence: CASSIRQGASPLHF. CDR3 coding DNA: TGTGCCAGCAGCATTAGGCAGGGGGCTTCACCCCTCCACTTT.

This clone is a singleton in its sample. The chain has TRBV6-5 and TRBJ2-1; weak D call: TRBD1 (6 bases). The V gene lost 6 bases and the J gene lost 6 bases, with 12 bases spanning the gap. The CDR3 length is 13 residues. The germline CDR1 and CDR2 sequences are MNHEY and SVGAGI. The CDR3 loop reads CASRQGNFNEQFF. The CDR3 nucleotides read TGTGCCAGCAGACAGGGAAACTTCAATGAGCAGTTCTTC.

The chain has TRBV5-1 and TRBJ1-5, with TRBD1 identical over 10 bases. Germline CDR1 SGHRS, CDR2 YFSETQ. CDR3 size: 15 residues. Trimming took 4 bases from V and 7 from J; bases not matched to a gene: 8. CDR3 in amino acids: CASSRDRGRRQPQHF. The CDR3 DNA sequence: TGCGCCAGCAGCCGGGACAGGGGAAGAAGACAGCCCCAGCATTTT.

This chain joins TRBV29-1 and TRBJ2-2; possibly TRBD1 for D (5 bases). V lost 8 bases, J lost 7 bases, and 11 bases lay in between. This CDR3 is 11 amino acids long. CDR1 is SQVTM, CDR2 ANQGSEA, per germline. In nucleotides, the CDR3 is TGCAGCTTCAGGGTTGGCGGGGAGCTGTTTTTT. Residues: CSFRVGGELFF.

Written as DNA, the CDR3 is TGTGCCAGCAGCCAAGAGTTGTTTGCGGCGACTCCCTCCTATAATTCACCCCTCCACTTT. It encodes CASSQELFAATPSYNSPLHF. The genes are TRBV4-2 and TRBJ1-6; no firm D call. Germline V lookup: CDR1 LGHNA, CDR2 YNFKEQ. The CDR3 has 20 amino acids. V lost 0 bases, J lost 0 bases, and 18 bases lay in between.

The chain is built from TRBV7-9 and TRBJ1-5; D gene ambiguous. The CDR3 is 12 amino acids. CDR1 and CDR2 (germline): SEHNR, FQNEAQ (reference sequence). The V end lost 5 bases, the J end lost 11 bases, and 13 bases lay between the germline ends. The CDR3 spells CASSPDERAQHF. In DNA, the CDR3 is TGTGCCAGCAGCCCCGACGAACGGGCCCAGCATTTT.

The chain uses TRBV9 and TRBJ2-7; D remains unclear. The germline V gene encodes CDR1 SGDLS and CDR2 YYNGEE. CDR3 length equals 14 residues. Trimming left V 0 bases short and J 0 bases short, with 7 bases between. The CDR3 is CASSVDASSYEQYF. CDR3 sequence (DNA): TGTGCCAGCAGCGTAGACGCGTCCTCCTACGAGCAGTACTTC.

DNA for the CDR3: TGTGCCAGCAGCGTAGATACAGGGTCCAACGAGCAGTACTTC. Amino acid sequence: CASSVDTGSNEQYF. This sequence joins TRBV9 and TRBJ2-7, with D possibly being TRBD1 (6 bases). Germline V gives CDR1 SGDLS, CDR2 YYNGEE. This CDR3 has 14 amino acids. V shed 0 bases and J shed 5 bases, with 12 bases lying between them.

V and J are TRBV5-1 and TRBJ2-1; D remains unclear. V was pared by 4 bases and J by 5 bases, with 7 bases between. The CDR3 loop spans 12 amino acids. Looked up from germline, CDR1 is SGHRS and CDR2 is YFSETQ. The CDR3 region has the DNA TGCGCCAGCAGCAGACTCAACAATGAGCAGTTCTTC. Translation gives CASSRLNNEQFF.

The chain uses TRBV11-2 and TRBJ1-4, with TRBD1 matching 9 bases. Germline assignment: CDR1 SGHAT and CDR2 FQNNGV. The CDR3 spans 14 residues. Trimming at V came to 5 bases and at J to 10 bases, leaving 8 bases not matched to a gene. CDR3: CASSARDREGKLFF. The CDR3, as DNA: TGTGCCAGCAGCGCTCGGGACAGGGAGGGAAAACTGTTTTTT. Complete variable domain (other parts from reference TRBV11-2 and TRBJ1-4): EAGVAQSPRYKIIEKRQSVAFWCNPISGHATLYWYQQILGQGPKLLIQFQNNGVVDDSQLPKDRFSAERLKGVDSTLKIQPAKLEDSAVYLCASSARDREGKLFFGSGTQLSVL.

This clone has only a few counts. In DNA form, the CDR3 reads TGTGCCAGCAGCTCCGATCTCGGTGAGCAGTTCTTC. Translation: CASSSDLGEQFF. V gene TRBV27 combines with J gene TRBJ2-1; D remains unclear. From germline, CDR1 is MNHEY and CDR2 SMNVEV (reference sequence). The CDR3 is made up of 12 amino acids. V shed 6 bases and J shed 9 bases, with 12 bases lying between them.

The genes are TRBV15 and TRBJ2-4; 8 nucleotides match TRBD2. The CDR3 contains 17 residues. CDR1 LNHNV and CDR2 YYDKDF come from the germline V gene (reference sequence). V dropped 1 base and J dropped 5; count of bases not matched to a gene: 10. In nucleotides, the CDR3 is TGTGCCACCAGCAGAGTTGGGGTAGCGGGGACCCAAAACATTCAGTACTTC. Its translation: CATSRVGVAGTQNIQYF.

V usage is TRBV19 and J usage is TRBJ2-3; maybe TRBD2 (6 bases). The CDR3 contains 15 residues. Germline lookup yields CDR1 LNHDA and CDR2 SQIVND (reference sequence). The V end was cut by 3 bases, the J end by 2 bases, with 12 bases between. Here the CDR3 reads CASSIGRGATDTQYF. DNA of the CDR3: TGTGCCAGTAGTATCGGGCGGGGAGCCACAGATACGCAGTATTTT.

This clone was observed a single time. The chain couples TRBV7-9 to TRBJ2-3, with D maybe TRBD2 (7 bases). CDR3 length: 15 amino acids. Germline lookup yields CDR1 SEHNR and CDR2 FQNEAQ (reference sequence). V lost 3 bases, J lost 3 bases, and 13 bases lay in between. The CDR3 DNA is TGTGCCAGCAGCTTTATTGGGGGGGCAACAGATACGCAGTATTTT. The encoded protein is CASSFIGGATDTQYF.

The chain is built from TRBV3-1 (or the pseudogene TRBV3-2) and TRBJ1-2; D perhaps matches TRBD1 (5 bases). CDR1 is LGHDT, CDR2 YNNKEL, per germline (reference sequence). CDR3 length: 15 residues. The V and J ends lost 1 base and 2 bases respectively, with 11 bases between them. The CDR3 loop is CASSQVAGPNYGYTF. The CDR3 nucleotides are TGTGCCAGCAGCCAAGTTGCAGGGCCCAACTATGGCTACACCTTC.

The chain has TRBV5-4 and TRBJ2-2, with TRBD2 as a possible D gene (5 bases). V lost 1 base, J lost 3 bases, and 10 bases lay in between. The CDR3 extends over 15 amino acids. CDR1 and CDR2 from the germline V gene are SGHNT and YYREEE (reference sequence). CDR3 loop: CASSLQEVYTGELFF. In nucleotides, the CDR3 is TGTGCCAGCAGCTTGCAGGAGGTGTACACCGGGGAGCTGTTTTTT.